The 14 T cell receptor beta chains below all came from one sample that was sequenced in a study of cytomegalovirus exposure and HLA in healthy donors. A multiplex PCR was run with 60 Vbeta primers and 13 Jbeta primers. TCRdb's table, derived via immunoSEQ multiplex PCR, lists solely in-frame clones and lacks some. The repertoire holds approximately 73,000 clones, with 65% to 80% as singletons. Material: PBMCs. Receptors were obtained from a man in his 70s in good health and CMV-seronegative.

The rearrangement joins TRBV6-6 to TRBJ1-6, with 11 bases fitting TRBD1. The V gene end was trimmed by 6 bases and the J gene end by 8 bases; junction bases not matched to a gene: 0. In germline, CDR1 is MNHNY, CDR2 SVGAGI (reference sequence). The CDR3 sequence is 13 residues long. The CDR3 loop is CASRGQGDSPLHF. In DNA form, the CDR3 reads TGTGCCAGCAGGGGACAGGGGGATTCACCCCTCCACTTT.

This chain joins TRBV28 and TRBJ2-7; the match to TRBD1 covers 7 bases. Germline V lookup: CDR1 MDHEN, CDR2 SYDVKM. The CDR3 totals 15 residues. V lost 7 bases to trimming and J lost 2 bases; unmatched junction nucleotides: 11. The DNA of the CDR3 is TGTGCCAGCACCGCTAGGGGACAGTCCGCCTACGAGCAGTACTTC. Translating it yields CASTARGQSAYEQYF.

This clone was seen more than once but under ten times. The J gene is TRBJ1-2, the V gene TRBV6-6; 7 bases align to TRBD1. The junction had 8 bases not matched to a gene; V was cut back by 0 bases and J by 7 bases. Germline V gene sequence: CDR1 MNHNY, CDR2 SVGAGI (reference sequence). This CDR3 spans 15 amino acids. The CDR3 region is CASSYSTGTASGYTF. The CDR3 DNA reads TGTGCCAGCAGTTACTCGACCGGGACAGCCTCTGGCTACACCTTC.

The chain couples TRBV6-5 to TRBJ1-1; D remains unclear. The V end was cut by 6 bases, the J end by 0 bases, with 8 bases between. Germline V gene sequence: CDR1 MNHEY, CDR2 SVGAGI. The CDR3 is 13 amino acids. The CDR3 nucleotides read TGTGCCAGCAGCCCCCTTATGAACACTGAAGCTTTCTTT. Translating it yields CASSPLMNTEAFF.

This clone was observed many times. This sequence joins TRBV4-1 and TRBJ1-1, with D possibly TRBD1 on 6 matching bases. The CDR3 runs 13 residues. Germline lookup yields CDR1 MGHRA and CDR2 YSYEKL. V dropped 11 bases and J dropped 5 bases, with 18 bases sitting between them. CDR3 amino acids: CAGSSGQTTEAFF. For the CDR3, the DNA is TGCGCCGGCTCCAGCGGACAGACGACTGAAGCTTTCTTT.

The chain couples TRBV7-9 to TRBJ2-2, with a tentative D call TRBD1 (5 bases). This CDR3 comprises 15 residues. Germline CDR1 reads SEHNR; CDR2 reads FQNEAQ (reference sequence). V was shortened by 2 bases and J by 6 bases, with 13 bases between the two germline ends. CDR3 amino acids: CASSLLAGQPGELFF. Written as DNA, the CDR3 is TGTGCCAGCAGCTTATTGGCAGGGCAACCCGGGGAGCTGTTTTTT.

The V gene is TRBV5-1, the J gene TRBJ1-2; 9 nucleotides match TRBD1. The germline V gene encodes CDR1 SGHRS and CDR2 YFSETQ. This CDR3 contains 15 residues. J gave up 8 bases and V 3 bases, and 11 bases lay outside the gene matches. CDR3 DNA: TGCGCCAGCAGCTCAACAGGGGGCGCATCCGGAGGCTACACCTTC. Protein sequence: CASSSTGGASGGYTF.

V gene TRBV7-2 combines with J gene TRBJ2-1, with 13 positions matching TRBD2. After removal of 1 base from V and 9 bases from J, the junction contained 9 bases not matched to a gene. CDR3 size: 17 residues. CDR1 and CDR2 from the germline V gene are SGHTA and FQGNSA. CDR3 nucleotides: TGTGCCAGCAGCTTAGAAGTCACTAGCGGGGGGGCGGGTGAGCAGTTCTTC. Its translation is CASSLEVTSGGAGEQFF.

Here the CDR3 reads CASSPWTGGADTQYF. DNA of the CDR3: TGCGCCAGCAGCCCTTGGACAGGGGGCGCCGATACGCAGTATTTT. V is TRBV4-1 and J is TRBJ2-3, with TRBD1 identical over 11 bases. Germline values: CDR1 MGHRA, CDR2 YSYEKL. The V segment lost 4 bases and the J segment 6 bases; nucleotides outside the gene matches: 6. This CDR3 is built from 15 residues.

V gene TRBV13 combines with J gene TRBJ2-6; D is unresolved. The V and J ends lost 6 bases and 0 bases respectively, with 9 bases between them. Germline CDR1 is PRHDT and CDR2 is FYEKMQ (reference sequence). The CDR3 runs 15 residues. As DNA, the CDR3 is TGTGCCAGCAGTTCCCGGAGCTCTGGGGCCAACGTCCTGACTTTC. Residues: CASSSRSSGANVLTF.

This clone was seen just once. The chain links TRBV6-1 to TRBJ2-3, with 7 positions matching TRBD1. The CDR3 is 15 amino acids. Germline V gene lookup returns CDR1 MNHNS and CDR2 SASEGT. Unmatched junction bases numbered 9, after V lost 6 bases and J lost 3 bases. The CDR3: CASRGTVLRTDTQYF. In DNA form, the CDR3 reads TGTGCCAGCAGGGGGACAGTCCTTCGGACAGATACGCAGTATTTT.

The chain joins TRBV18 to TRBJ2-2, with 9 bases matching TRBD2. Germline V gene data show CDR1 as KGHSH and CDR2 as LQKENI. The CDR3 contains 16 residues. Trimming removed 1 base from V and 6 bases from J; junction bases left unmatched: 6. The CDR3 sequence is CASSPQKLAGPGELFF. In DNA form, the CDR3 reads TGTGCCAGCTCACCACAGAAGCTAGCGGGGCCCGGGGAGCTGTTTTTT.

As regards this clone: Other DNA sequences in the sample encode the same CDR3. The chain employs TRBV6-5 and TRBJ2-7, with D tentatively TRBD2 (6 bases). Germline V gene data show CDR1 as MNHEY and CDR2 as SVGAGI. This CDR3 has 14 amino acids. Trimming shortened V by 2 bases and J by 0 bases, and 8 bases separated the two germline ends. In nucleotides, the CDR3 is TGTGCCAGCAGTTACGACGGGAGCTCCTACGAGCAGTACTTC. It codes for CASSYDGSSYEQYF.

This clone appeared a few times. The chain couples TRBV9 to TRBJ2-1; TRBD1 might be the D (5 bases). V shed 1 base and J shed 9 bases, with 17 bases lying between them. The germline V gene encodes CDR1 SGDLS and CDR2 YYNGEE. The CDR3 length is 15 residues. The CDR3 coding sequence is TGTGCCAGCAGCGTACAGGGTTCACAGAGAGGTGAGCAGTTCTTC. As protein: CASSVQGSQRGEQFF.